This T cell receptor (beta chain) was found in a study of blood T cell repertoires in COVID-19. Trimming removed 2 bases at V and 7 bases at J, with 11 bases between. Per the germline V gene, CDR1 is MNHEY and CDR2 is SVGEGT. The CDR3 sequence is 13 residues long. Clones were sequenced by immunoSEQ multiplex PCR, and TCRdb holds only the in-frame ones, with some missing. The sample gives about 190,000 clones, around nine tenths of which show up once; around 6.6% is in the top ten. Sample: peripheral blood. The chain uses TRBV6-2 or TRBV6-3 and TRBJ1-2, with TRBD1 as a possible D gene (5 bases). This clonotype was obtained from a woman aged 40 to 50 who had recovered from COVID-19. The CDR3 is CASSYQGEGGYTF. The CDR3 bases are TGTGCCAGCAGTTACCAGGGCGAAGGTGGCTACACCTTC.